The clone carrying this T cell receptor (beta chain) appeared many times. Its antigen remains unknown. These data are taken from a study of T cell repertoires in cytomegalovirus infection. Overall study findings and caveats: HLA-C-restricted CMV clonotypes gave the most frequent clonotype in two of eight donors.

The length of the CDR3 is 13 residues. Germline V gene sequence: CDR1 SEHNR, CDR2 FQNEAQ (reference sequence). Trimming took 2 bases from V and 7 from J, leaving 9 bases between them. MiXCR, run by TCRdb on the reads, gives a single entry per CDR3 protein. This table has about 110,000 distinct CDR3 sequences, around 30% appearing once. The chain recombines TRBV7-9 with TRBJ1-5; maybe TRBD1 (5 bases). This TCR was recovered from a human donor in good health (CMV status not recorded). Some clones in this sample may be carry-over from other donors' samples. This specimen consisted of CD8+ T cells from cultured PBMCs, obtained from culture after CMV antigen stimulation. The CDR3 sequence is CASSLHPGQPQHF. In DNA, the CDR3 is TGTGCCAGCAGCTTACATCCAGGGCAGCCCCAGCATTTT.